This TCR beta chain was captured by sequencing in a study of cytotoxic CD8 clonotypes in ibrutinib-treated CLL. Study-wide findings and caveats: Sustained-remission and progressing patients diverged in sampling times. Stable or contracted on treatment, public clonotypes were also uncommon. Starting clonality was above that of age-matched healthy donors and tracked circulating CD8+ T-cell counts.

Concerning this clone: No antigen is known for it.

Assay used: immunoSEQ multiplex PCR; TCRdb lists only in-frame clones, some missing. The repertoire consists of over 130,000 clones, with around 84% occurring once and the leading ten covering about 7.4%. The CDR3 is 15 residues long. Germline CDR1 LNHDA, CDR2 SQIVND (reference sequence). The ends were cut back, 8 bases at V and 0 bases at J, with 14 bases in the middle. Sequenced material: PBMCs, taken after 36 months of ibrutinib treatment. The V and J genes are TRBV19 and TRBJ2-1; D tentatively fits TRBD1 or TRBD2 (5 bases each). The TCR comes from a human donor with chronic lymphocytic leukemia. The CDR3, as DNA: TGTGCCAGTTTGGGACGGAAAAGCTCCTACAATGAGCAGTTCTTC. Protein product: CASLGRKSSYNEQFF.